This paragraph reports one T cell receptor (beta chain). Here immunoSEQ multiplex PCR was the method, and the copy in TCRdb shows in-frame clones only, minus some. The sample carries more than 55,000 clones, approximately 96% recorded once. The data originate from a study of cytomegalovirus exposure and HLA in healthy donors. CDR3 length: 16 amino acids. Germline lookup yields CDR1 SEHNR and CDR2 FQNEAQ (reference sequence). V dropped 5 bases and J dropped 5; count of bases not matched to a gene: 9. The chain uses TRBV7-9 and TRBJ1-3, with 10 bases that match TRBD1. The TCR sequence derives from a man aged 18 to 30 in good health and CMV-seronegative. Sequencing used PBMCs. As DNA, the CDR3 is TGTGCCAGCAGCCCCTGGACAGGGGGTCTAAGAAACACCATATATTTT. Protein product: CASSPWTGGLRNTIYF.